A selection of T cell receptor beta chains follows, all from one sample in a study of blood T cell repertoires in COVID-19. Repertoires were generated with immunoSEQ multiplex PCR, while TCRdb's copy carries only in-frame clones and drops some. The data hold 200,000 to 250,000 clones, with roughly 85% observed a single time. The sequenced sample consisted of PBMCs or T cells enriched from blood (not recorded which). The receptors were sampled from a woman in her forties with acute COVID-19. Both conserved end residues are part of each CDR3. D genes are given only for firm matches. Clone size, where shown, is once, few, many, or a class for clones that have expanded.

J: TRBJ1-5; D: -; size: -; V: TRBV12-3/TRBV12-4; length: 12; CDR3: CASSFGNQPQHF; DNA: TGTGCCAGCAGTTTCGGGAATCAGCCCCAGCATTTT
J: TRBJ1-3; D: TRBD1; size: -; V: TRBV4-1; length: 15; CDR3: CASSPGPGQGNTIYF; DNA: TGCGCCAGCAGCCCAGGACCGGGACAGGGAAACACCATATATTTT
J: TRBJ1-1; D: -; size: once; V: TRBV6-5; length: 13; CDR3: CASREGLNTEAFF; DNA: TGTGCCAGCCGGGAGGGGCTGAACACTGAAGCTTTCTTT
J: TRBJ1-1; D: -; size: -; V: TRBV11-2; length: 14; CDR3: CASSLMGGNTEAFF; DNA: TGTGCCAGCAGCTTAATGGGAGGTAACACTGAAGCTTTCTTT
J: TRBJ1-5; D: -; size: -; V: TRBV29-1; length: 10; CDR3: CSVGGEPQHF; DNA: TGCAGCGTTGGGGGGGAGCCCCAGCATTTT
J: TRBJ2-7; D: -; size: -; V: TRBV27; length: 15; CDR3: CASSLSLGKRREQYF; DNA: TGTGCCAGCAGTTTATCCCTCGGAAAGCGTCGCGAGCAGTACTTC
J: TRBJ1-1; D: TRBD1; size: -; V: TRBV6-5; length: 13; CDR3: CASSFTGGMGAFF; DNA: TGTGCCAGCAGTTTTACAGGGGGCATGGGTGCTTTCTTT
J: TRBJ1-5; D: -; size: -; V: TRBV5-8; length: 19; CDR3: CASSLGADGSKLSNQPQHF; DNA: TGTGCCAGCAGCTTGGGAGCGGATGGGAGTAAGCTTAGCAATCAGCCCCAGCATTTT
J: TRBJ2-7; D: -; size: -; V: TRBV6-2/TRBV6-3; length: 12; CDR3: CASSYDHRKRYF; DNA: TGTGCCAGCAGTTACGATCATAGAAAAAGGTACTTC
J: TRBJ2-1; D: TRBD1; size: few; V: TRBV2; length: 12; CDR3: CASRQGAHEQFF; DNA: TGTGCCAGCCGACAGGGGGCCCATGAGCAGTTCTTC
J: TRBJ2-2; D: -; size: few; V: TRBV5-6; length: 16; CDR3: CASSLVGQGGTGELFF; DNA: TGTGCCAGCAGCTTGGTGGGTCAGGGGGGCACCGGGGAGCTGTTTTTT
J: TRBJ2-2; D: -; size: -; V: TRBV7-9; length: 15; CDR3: CASSPPGTITGELFF; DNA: TGTGCCAGCAGCCCTCCCGGGACAATCACCGGGGAGCTGTTTTTT
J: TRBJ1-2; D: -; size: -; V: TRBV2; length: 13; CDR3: CATPAGRGYGYTF; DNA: TGTGCCACCCCCGCGGGGAGGGGTTACGGCTACACCTTC
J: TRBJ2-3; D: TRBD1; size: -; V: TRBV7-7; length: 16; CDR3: CASSATGDRGTDTQYF; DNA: TGTGCTAGCAGCGCAACCGGGGACAGGGGCACAGATACGCAGTATTTT
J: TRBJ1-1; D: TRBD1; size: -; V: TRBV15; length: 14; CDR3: CATRRGQTNTEAFF; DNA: TGTGCCACCAGAAGGGGACAGACGAACACTGAAGCTTTCTTT
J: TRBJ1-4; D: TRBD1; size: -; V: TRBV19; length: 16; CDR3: CASSGTGTGSNEKLFF; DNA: TGTGCCAGTAGTGGTACCGGGACAGGGTCCAATGAAAAACTGTTTTTT
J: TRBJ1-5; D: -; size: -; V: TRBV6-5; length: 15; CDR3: CASRGGAAGNQPQHF; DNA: TGTGCCAGCAGGGGGGGGGCTGCGGGCAATCAGCCCCAGCATTTT
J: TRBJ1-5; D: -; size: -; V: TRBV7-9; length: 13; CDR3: CASSRGEGQPQHF; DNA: TGTGCCAGCAGCCGGGGGGAGGGTCAGCCCCAGCATTTT
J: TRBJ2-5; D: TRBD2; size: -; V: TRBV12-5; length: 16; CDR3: CASGWTSGGAQETQYF; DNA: TGTGCTAGTGGGTGGACTAGCGGGGGGGCTCAAGAGACCCAGTACTTC
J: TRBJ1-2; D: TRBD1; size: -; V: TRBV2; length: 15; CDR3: CASILGGTGNYGYTF; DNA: TGTGCCAGCATATTGGGGGGGACAGGGAACTATGGCTACACCTTC
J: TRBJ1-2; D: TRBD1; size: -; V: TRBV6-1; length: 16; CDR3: CASSESPGQGSYGYTF; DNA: TGTGCCAGCAGTGAATCGCCGGGACAGGGAAGCTATGGCTACACCTTC
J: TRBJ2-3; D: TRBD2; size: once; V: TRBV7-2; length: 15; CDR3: CASSPSGGRADTQYF; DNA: TGTGCCAGCAGCCCTAGCGGGGGCAGGGCAGATACGCAGTATTTT
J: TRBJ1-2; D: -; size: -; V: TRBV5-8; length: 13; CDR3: CASSLKQGYGYTF; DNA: TGTGCCAGCAGCTTGAAACAGGGCTATGGCTACACCTTC
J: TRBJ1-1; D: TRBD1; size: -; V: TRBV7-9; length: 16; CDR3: CASSETGGSRVTEAFF; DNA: TGTGCCAGCAGCGAAACAGGGGGCTCGAGAGTCACTGAAGCTTTCTTT
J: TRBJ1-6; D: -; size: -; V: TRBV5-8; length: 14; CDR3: CASSLGSGVSPLHF; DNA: TGTGCCAGCAGCTTGGGGTCAGGGGTTTCACCCCTCCACTTT
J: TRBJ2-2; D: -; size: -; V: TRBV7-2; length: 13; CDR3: CASSQGGAGELFF; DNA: TGTGCCAGCAGCCAGGGGGGCGCCGGGGAGCTGTTTTTT
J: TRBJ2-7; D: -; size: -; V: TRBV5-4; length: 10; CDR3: CAGRFKEQYF; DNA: TGTGCGGGCCGGTTTAAGGAGCAGTACTTC
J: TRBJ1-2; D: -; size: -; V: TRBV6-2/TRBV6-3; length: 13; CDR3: CASSYGARYGYTF; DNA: TGTGCCAGCAGTTACGGGGCCAGGTATGGCTACACCTTC
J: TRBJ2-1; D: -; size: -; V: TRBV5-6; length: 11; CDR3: CASSLRGEQFF; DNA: TGTGCCAGCAGCTTGCGGGGTGAGCAGTTCTTC
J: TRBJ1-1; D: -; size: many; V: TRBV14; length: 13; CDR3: CASSSQLSTEAFF; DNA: TGTGCCAGCAGCTCTCAATTGAGCACTGAAGCTTTCTTT
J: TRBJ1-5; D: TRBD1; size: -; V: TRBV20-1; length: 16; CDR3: CSASVRTGESNQPQHF; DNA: TGCAGTGCTAGTGTCCGGACAGGGGAGAGCAATCAGCCCCAGCATTTT
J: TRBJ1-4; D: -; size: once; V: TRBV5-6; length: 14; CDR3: CASSLDSHNEKLFF; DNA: TGTGCCAGCAGCTTGGACAGCCATAATGAAAAACTGTTTTTT
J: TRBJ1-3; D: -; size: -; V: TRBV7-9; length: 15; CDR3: CASSPTGTSGNTIYF; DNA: TGTGCCAGCAGCCCCACAGGGACCTCTGGAAACACCATATATTTT
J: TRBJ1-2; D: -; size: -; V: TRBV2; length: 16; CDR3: CARPTENGMDNYGYTF; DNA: TGTGCCAGACCGACAGAGAACGGCATGGATAACTATGGCTACACCTTC
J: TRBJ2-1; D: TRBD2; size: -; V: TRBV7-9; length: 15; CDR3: CASSQLAGSYNEQFF; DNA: TGTGCCAGCAGCCAACTAGCGGGGTCGTACAATGAGCAGTTCTTC
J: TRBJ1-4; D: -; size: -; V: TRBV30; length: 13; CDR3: CAWRRVANEKLFF; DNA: TGTGCCTGGAGGAGGGTGGCTAATGAAAAACTGTTTTTT
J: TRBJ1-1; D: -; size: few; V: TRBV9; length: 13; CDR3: CASSLKRDTEAFF; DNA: TGTGCCAGCAGCTTAAAGAGGGACACTGAAGCTTTCTTT